This entry describes one T cell receptor beta chain. The source of the sample is a study of T cell changes during pregnancy in multiple sclerosis. Measured with immunoSEQ multiplex PCR; TCRdb has only the in-frame clones, and not every one. This sample has some 47,000 clones, with more than 70% found just once. The CDR3 is 16 residues long. Unmatched junction bases numbered 6, after V lost 5 bases and J lost 0 bases. The germline V gene encodes CDR1 LNHDA and CDR2 SQIVND (reference sequence). V usage is TRBV19 and J usage is TRBJ1-4, with 7 bases lining up with TRBD1. This clonotype originated in a female donor in good health, enrolled as a control in a pregnancy study. The sequencing used CD8+ T cells from peripheral blood mononuclear cells, collected after pregnancy. The CDR3: CASSLGTAATNEKLFF. The CDR3 DNA sequence: TGTGCCAGTAGTCTTGGGACAGCAGCAACTAATGAAAAACTGTTTTTT.